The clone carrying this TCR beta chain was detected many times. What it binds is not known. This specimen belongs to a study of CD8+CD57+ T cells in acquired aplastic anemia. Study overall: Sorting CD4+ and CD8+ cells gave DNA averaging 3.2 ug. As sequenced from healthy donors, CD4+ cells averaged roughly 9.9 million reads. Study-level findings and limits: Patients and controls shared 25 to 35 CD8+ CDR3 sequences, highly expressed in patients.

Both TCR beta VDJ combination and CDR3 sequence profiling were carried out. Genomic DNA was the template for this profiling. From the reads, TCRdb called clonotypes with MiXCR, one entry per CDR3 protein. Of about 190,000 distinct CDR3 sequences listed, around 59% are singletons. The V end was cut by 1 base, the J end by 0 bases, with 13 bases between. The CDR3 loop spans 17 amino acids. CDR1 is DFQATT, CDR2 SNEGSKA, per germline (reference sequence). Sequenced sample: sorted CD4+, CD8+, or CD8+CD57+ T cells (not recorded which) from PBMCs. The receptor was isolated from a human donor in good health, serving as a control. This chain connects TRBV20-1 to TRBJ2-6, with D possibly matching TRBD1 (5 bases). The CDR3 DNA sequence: TGCAGTGCTAGAGGGCAGGGCCTTAGCTCTGGGGCCAACGTCCTGACTTTC. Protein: CSARGQGLSSGANVLTF.